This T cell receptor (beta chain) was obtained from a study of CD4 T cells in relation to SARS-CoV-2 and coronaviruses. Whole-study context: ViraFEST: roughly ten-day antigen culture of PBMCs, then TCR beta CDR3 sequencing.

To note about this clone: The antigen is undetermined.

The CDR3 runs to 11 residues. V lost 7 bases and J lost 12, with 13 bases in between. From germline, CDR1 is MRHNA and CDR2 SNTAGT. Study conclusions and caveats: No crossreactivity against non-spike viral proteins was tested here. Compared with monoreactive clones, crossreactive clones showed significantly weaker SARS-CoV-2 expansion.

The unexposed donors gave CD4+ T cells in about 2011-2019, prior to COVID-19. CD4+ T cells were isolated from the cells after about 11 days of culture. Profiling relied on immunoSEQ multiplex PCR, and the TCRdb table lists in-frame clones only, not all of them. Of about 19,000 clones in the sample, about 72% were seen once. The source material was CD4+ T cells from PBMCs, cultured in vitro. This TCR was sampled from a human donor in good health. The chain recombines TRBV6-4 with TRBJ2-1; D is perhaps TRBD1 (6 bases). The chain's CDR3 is CASKQGTTQFF. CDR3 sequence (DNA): TGTGCCAGCAAACAAGGGACAACGCAGTTCTTC.